The 22 T cell receptor beta chains below all came from one sample that was sequenced in a study of blood T cell repertoires in COVID-19. Produced via immunoSEQ multiplex PCR; TCRdb's table is partial and in-frame only. Of over 250,000 clones listed, about 80% are singletons. Specimen: peripheral blood. The receptors here all came from a woman aged 80 or over with acute or convalescent COVID-19.

The chain has TRBV7-2 and TRBJ2-5; D call uncertain. CDR3 size: 13 residues. Germline V gene data show CDR1 as SGHTA and CDR2 as FQGNSA. Trimming took off 5 bases at V and 5 bases at J, with 12 bases between the two ends. CDR3 loop: CASSPFLPETQYF. The DNA for the CDR3 is TGTGCCAGCAGCCCCTTCCTACCCGAGACCCAGTACTTC.

The chain links TRBV6-6 to TRBJ1-4; 11 bases match TRBD1. The CDR3 contains 16 residues. The V and J ends lost 5 bases and 6 bases, in that order; junction bases with no gene match: 8. Germline V gene sequence: CDR1 MNHNY, CDR2 SVGAGI (reference sequence). The CDR3 loop is CASSGPGQGGDEKLFF. The CDR3 bases are TGTGCCAGCAGTGGACCGGGACAGGGGGGGGATGAAAAACTGTTTTTT.

The chain is built from TRBV18 and TRBJ1-1, with TRBD1 as a possible D gene (6 bases). V lost 6 bases, J lost 6 bases, and 11 bases lay in between. Germline assignment: CDR1 KGHSH and CDR2 LQKENI. This CDR3 is built from 12 residues. DNA of the CDR3: TGTGCCAGCTCCACAGGGTTGGCTGAAGCTTTCTTT. It codes for CASSTGLAEAFF.

This clone appeared once. The chain uses TRBV29-1 and TRBJ1-2, with D possibly matching TRBD1 (6 bases). Germline assignment: CDR1 SQVTM and CDR2 ANQGSEA. CDR3 length equals 11 residues. V dropped 3 bases and J dropped 8 bases, with 10 bases sitting between them. The CDR3 sequence: CSVDTGSGYTF. CDR3 coding DNA: TGCAGCGTTGATACAGGGTCGGGCTACACCTTC. Complete variable domain (other parts from reference TRBV29-1 and TRBJ1-2): SAVISQKPSRDICQRGTSLTIQCQVDSQVTMMFWYRQQPGQSLTLIATANQGSEATYESGFVIDKFPISRPNLTFSTLTVSNMSPEDSSIYLCSVDTGSGYTFGSGTRLTVV.

V usage is TRBV6-6 and J usage is TRBJ1-1; 8 bases agree with TRBD1. The CDR3 covers 20 residues. V dropped 5 bases and J dropped 0; count of bases not matched to a gene: 20. Per germline, CDR1 MNHNY and CDR2 SVGAGI (reference sequence). The CDR3 here is CASSPQLTGTGRGMNTEAFF. In nucleotides, the CDR3 is TGTGCCAGCAGTCCCCAACTTACCGGGACAGGCCGCGGGATGAACACTGAAGCTTTCTTT.

J is TRBJ2-1 and V is TRBV5-8, with 14 nucleotides matching TRBD2. Germline values: CDR1 SGHTS, CDR2 YDEGEE. V shed 4 bases, J shed 6 bases, and the junction held 3 bases outside the gene matches. The CDR3 has 15 residues. CDR3 loop: CASSPGLAGANEQFF. The CDR3 DNA reads as TGTGCCAGCAGCCCGGGACTAGCGGGAGCCAATGAGCAGTTCTTC.

The chain recombines TRBV5-1 with TRBJ2-7; 9 nucleotides match TRBD1. CDR3 length equals 14 residues. Germline trimming cut 4 bases from V and 5 bases from J; bases unmatched to any gene: 7. Germline CDR1 and CDR2: SGHRS and YFSETQ. CDR3 residues: CASSAGTGINEQYF. CDR3 nucleotides: TGCGCCAGCAGCGCCGGGACAGGGATCAACGAGCAGTACTTC.

The chain uses TRBV19 and TRBJ2-3, with D possibly matching TRBD2 (6 bases). The CDR3 has 16 residues. Deletions cut 4 bases from V and 6 bases from J, with 20 bases between. Germline V gene sequence: CDR1 LNHDA, CDR2 SQIVND (reference sequence). The DNA of the CDR3 is TGTGCCAGTAGTACACAGACAGCCGGGGGAACGGATACGCAGTATTTT. Amino acid sequence: CASSTQTAGGTDTQYF.

The rearrangement joins TRBV15 to TRBJ1-3; D is perhaps TRBD1 (5 bases). Per the germline V gene, CDR1 is LNHNV and CDR2 is YYDKDF (reference sequence). Trimming took off 1 base at V and 0 bases at J, with 16 bases between the two ends. This CDR3 is 18 amino acids long. The CDR3 sequence is CATSRGDGQGASGNTIYF. The CDR3 region has the DNA TGTGCCACCAGCAGAGGGGATGGCCAGGGCGCCTCTGGAAACACCATATATTTT.

The chain employs TRBV5-4 and TRBJ2-7, with a tentative D call TRBD1 (7 bases). CDR1 is SGHNT and CDR2 is YYREEE in the germline V gene (reference sequence). Between the trimmed V and J ends, which lost 2 bases and 6 bases, there was a span of 12 bases. CDR3 length: 13 residues. CDR3 bases: TGTGCCAGCAGCTTATACAGGGGAGGCGAGCAGTACTTC. It translates to CASSLYRGGEQYF.

The gene calls are TRBV5-4 and TRBJ2-7; TRBD2 might be the D (6 bases). Trimming stripped 2 bases from V and 3 bases from J, with 15 bases between. The CDR3 is made up of 15 amino acids. Germline CDR1 reads SGHNT; CDR2 reads YYREEE (reference sequence). In DNA, the CDR3 is TGTGCCAGCAGCTTCCGGGACTCTGGGGGCTACGAGCAGTACTTC. It encodes CASSFRDSGGYEQYF.

The rearrangement links TRBV4-3 to TRBJ1-4; a weak D match, TRBD1 (5 bases). V was cut by 5 bases and J by 7 bases, with 17 bases left in between. This CDR3 has 15 amino acids. Germline CDR1 and CDR2: LGHNA and YSLEER. CDR3 amino acids: CASSATQGVAEKLFF. The CDR3 nucleotides read TGCGCCAGCAGCGCGACTCAGGGTGTCGCTGAAAAACTGTTTTTT.

The chain combines TRBV11-1 with TRBJ1-1, with 8 bases fitting TRBD1. This CDR3 comprises 15 residues. J was trimmed by 1 base and V by 5 bases; bases with no gene match: 6. Looked up from germline, CDR1 is SGHAT and CDR2 is FQDESV (reference sequence). The CDR3: CASSPQTGANTEAFF. CDR3 nucleotides: TGTGCCAGCAGCCCCCAGACAGGGGCGAACACTGAAGCTTTCTTT.

The chain employs TRBV6-5 and TRBJ1-1; 8 bases match TRBD1. With 0 bases clipped from V and 10 bases from J, the junction kept 10 bases outside the gene matches. CDR3 length equals 15 residues. The germline V gene encodes CDR1 MNHEY and CDR2 SVGAGI. This chain's CDR3 is CASSYSSRDRSAAFF. The CDR3 DNA sequence: TGTGCCAGCAGTTACTCGAGTAGGGACAGGTCGGCAGCTTTCTTT.

The J gene is TRBJ2-3, the V gene TRBV30; D is possibly TRBD2 (5 bases). Trimming left V 2 bases short and J 2 bases short, with 14 bases between. The germline V gene encodes CDR1 GTSNPN and CDR2 SVGIG (reference sequence). The CDR3 is 15 amino acids. Written as DNA, the CDR3 is TGTGCCTGGAGTTTTGGGGTCGGGGACACAGATACGCAGTATTTT. Protein sequence: CAWSFGVGDTDTQYF.

The chain links TRBV6-1 to TRBJ2-3, with 10 bases matching TRBD1. V lost 2 bases and J lost 8; bases outside the gene matches: 7. Per the germline V gene, CDR1 is MNHNS and CDR2 is SASEGT. This CDR3 has 15 amino acids. The DNA for the CDR3 is TGTGCCAGCAGTGAATCGGGACAGGGGAGTCGTACGCAGTATTTT. Its translation: CASSESGQGSRTQYF.

The table lists this clone with a count of one. The chain employs TRBV5-6 and TRBJ1-4, with D hard to call. Germline V gives CDR1 SGHDT, CDR2 YYEEEE. The CDR3 has 15 residues. V lost 4 bases, J lost 4 bases, and 14 bases lay in between. CDR3 sequence reads: CASSRWWAGNEKLFF. CDR3 nucleotides: TGTGCCAGCAGCCGTTGGTGGGCGGGTAATGAAAAACTGTTTTTT.

This rearrangement joins TRBV5-4 to TRBJ2-1, with a tentative D call TRBD2 (6 bases). CDR3 length equals 15 residues. V gave up 6 bases and J gave up 0 bases, with 13 bases separating them. The germline gives CDR1 SGHNT, CDR2 YYREEE (reference sequence). CDR3 sequence: CASTPYGSSYNEQFF. The CDR3 coding sequence is TGTGCCAGCACCCCCTACGGGAGCTCCTACAATGAGCAGTTCTTC.

The CDR3 DNA is TGTGCCACCAAGGGGGCCTCGGGCACAGATACGCAGTATTTT. Translation: CATKGASGTDTQYF. This rearrangement joins TRBV19 to TRBJ2-3; 7 positions agree with TRBD1. With 10 bases clipped from V and 1 base from J, the junction kept 8 bases outside the gene matches. The CDR3 spans 14 residues. Germline lookup yields CDR1 LNHDA and CDR2 SQIVND (reference sequence).

The chain has TRBV4-1 and TRBJ2-2, with TRBD2 matching over 10 bases. J lost 2 bases, V lost 6 bases, and 6 bases had no gene match. CDR1 MGHRA and CDR2 YSYEKL come from the germline V gene. The CDR3 extends over 16 amino acids. CDR3 DNA sequence: TGCGCCAGCAGGCAGGGACTAGCGTATAACACCGGGGAGCTGTTTTTT. Protein sequence: CASRQGLAYNTGELFF.

This clone was detected ten times or more. This chain links TRBV5-4 with TRBJ2-7; 8 bases map to TRBD1. CDR1 and CDR2 from the germline V gene are SGHNT and YYREEE (reference sequence). The CDR3 is 14 amino acids. After removal of 4 bases from V and 5 bases from J, the junction contained 8 bases not matched to a gene. The CDR3, as DNA: TGTGCCAGCAGCACAGGACAGGGAATGGACGAGCAGTACTTC. Its protein product is CASSTGQGMDEQYF.

The chain recombines TRBV7-2 with TRBJ1-2; 9 positions agree with TRBD1. V lost 1 base to trimming and J lost 8 bases; unmatched junction nucleotides: 11. There are 16 residues in the CDR3. Germline V gene data show CDR1 as SGHTA and CDR2 as FQGNSA. The CDR3 nucleotides are TGTGCCAGCAGCTTAGGGGCCGGGACAGGGTATCAGGGCTACACCTTC. Its translation: CASSLGAGTGYQGYTF. The full variable domain, completed using reference TRBV7-2 and TRBJ1-2, is GAGVSQSPSNKVTEKGKDVELRCDPISGHTALYWYRQSLGQGLEFLIYFQGNSAPDKSGLPSDRFSAERTGGSVSTLTIQRTQQEDSAVYLCASSLGAGTGYQGYTFGSGTRLTVV.